In its sample, the clone carrying this T cell receptor (beta chain) was seen many times. Its antigen is currently unknown. The time point here: longitudinal time-point 3. The data derive from a study of neurological immune-mediated disorders. Study-wide points: For the multiple sclerosis repertoire cluster, an association with any clinical or MRI feature was absent. One cluster of related CDR3 sequences contained, by phylogenetic grouping, the repertoires of 18 of 34 multiple sclerosis patients and formed a possible signature. Multiple sclerosis was found to have the least TCR clonal expansion, below healthy controls, and HTLV-1-associated myelopathy the most.

This CDR3 region has 19 residues. J gave up 2 bases and V 4 bases, and 12 bases lay outside the gene matches. The germline CDR1 and CDR2 sequences are LNHNV and YYDKDF (reference sequence). As for the cDNA, it was generated by 5'RACE with 10-nucleotide random UMIs. TCRdb analysed the 5' RACE reads with MiXCR anew, one entry per CDR3 protein. The sample has some 89,000 distinct CDR3 sequences; 4.3% are singletons. The TCR was taken from a woman aged 55 to 70 with multiple sclerosis. V is TRBV15 and J is TRBJ2-6, with 9 bases aligning to TRBD1. The sequenced material came from PBMCs. The CDR3 is CATSTNRDRVRTGANVLTF. In DNA, the CDR3 is TGTGCCACCAGCACCAACCGGGACAGGGTACGCACTGGGGCCAACGTCCTGACTTTC. Based on the CDR3 plus reference TRBV15 and TRBJ2-6, the full variable domain is DAMVIQNPRYQVTQFGKPVTLSCSQTLNHNVMYWYQQKSSQAPKLLFHYYDKDFNNEADTPDNFQSRRPNTSFCFLDIRSPGLGDTAMYLCATSTNRDRVRTGANVLTFGAGSRLTVL.